This TCR beta chain was sequenced in a study of blood T cells in healthy people across ages (dated by TCRdb to the mid-2010s). A note on the overall study: In model experiments, template switching captured roughly one uniquely barcoded TCR beta cDNA molecule for every two T cells. To track age-related changes in TCR beta repertoire diversity, the study relied on deep sequencing normalized with unique cDNA molecular identifiers. The donors were split into four age groups: young (average about 15 years), middle-aged (more than 35), aged (62) and long-lived (about 74). Donors of different ages were randomly distributed across sequencing lanes to avoid experimental bias. Using the same blood draw, the study looked at two additional independent replicas of 1 million unique cDNA reads for two donors, one aged 18 to 30 and the other aged 80 or older.

Note on this clonotype: This clone's antigen is unknown. One base away there is no much larger clone; base qualities are not given.

Preparation of the library involved 5' RACE. Data came from an Illumina HiSeq 2500. A second 7 to 11 cycle PCR used a sample-barcoded 5' primer and a J-beta primer mix. A unique molecular identifier was introduced onto each TCR beta cDNA molecule by a template-switch 5' adaptor carrying 12 random nucleotides. Each sample yielded at least 3 million CDR3-containing paired-end reads. All of the RNA was converted into first-strand cDNA using the Mint cDNA synthesis kit, with a TRBC-specific oligonucleotide serving as the primer. Following uracil-DNA glycosylase treatment, all cDNA underwent a first 18-cycle PCR with the universal primers M1SS and BC2_uni_R. Regarding the original processing steps: Normalization of each sample was performed by random selection of 1 million high-quality reads, each carrying a distinct molecular identifier. Reads with shared molecular identifiers were discarded instead of being binned into consensus sequences. CDR3 identification, clonotype clustering and error correction used MiTCR with a Q25 quality threshold and the strictest error-elimination algorithm. A nonparametric unseen species model with Euler transformation was used to estimate lower-bound total TCR beta diversity. TCRdb ran its own pipeline on the public reads, namely fastp trimming at Q25 and MiXCR clone calling, and kept in-frame beta chains. One record per CDR3 amino acid sequence lists the most common genes and DNA. These V and J calls are TCRdb output, not the study's own analysis. This sample is represented by fewer than 900,000 distinct CDR3 sequences; 35% to 40% of them were singletons. 10% to 15% of the sample rests with the top ten.

The paper as a whole reports these results and caveats: As age increased, observed TCR beta diversity per million T cells dropped in a roughly linear way, and a significant reduction was already evident by age 40. The percentage of naive T cells measured by flow cytometry correlated strongly with observed TCR beta diversity. Because profiling used bulk unsorted PBMCs, naive and antigen-experienced compartments could not be compared conclusively. Because donor CMV infection status was unknown, age-related changes in expanded clonotypes were potentially confounded. Compared with the aged group, the long-lived group had more naive CD4+ T cells, fewer expanded clones and increased TCR diversity, suggesting age selection. Estimates of total diversity based on one million sequenced T cells were regarded as lower bounds and as underestimates.

Looking up the germline V gene (reference sequence) yields CDR1 DFQATT and CDR2 SNEGSKA. Relative to germline, V is missing 5 bases and J is missing 1 base, with 6 bases of the junction outside any gene match. The CDR3 sequence holds 16 residues, the cysteine and phenylalanine included. This entry keeps only the CDR3 DNA: 48 bases, framed from base 1. Systemically healthy Caucasian individuals from Russia, approximately 39 in total and aged roughly 6 to 100 years, were included as donors. Roughly 11 milliliters of peripheral blood were drawn from each donor into EDTA-treated Vacutainer tubes. Ficoll-Paque density-gradient centrifugation was used to isolate PBMCs, with at least 7 million per sample. Total RNA was extracted from PBMCs with Trizol reagent, with at least 5 micrograms obtained per sample. For every donor, an aliquot of PBMCs went through flow cytometry to measure the percentages of naive CD45RAhigh/CD27high T cells.

The clonotype was recovered from a man aged 18 to 35 in good health. The chain is encoded by TRBV20-1 joined to TRBJ2-3, and 13 bases in between align with TRBD2. Sequenced sample: blood. The CDR3 amino acid sequence is: CSARTSGRYGTDTQYF. The bases read TGCAGTGCTCGGACTAGCGGGAGATATGGCACAGATACGCAGTATTTT.